One and the same sample provided the 24 T cell receptor beta chains below, sequenced in a study of cytomegalovirus exposure and HLA in healthy donors. 13 Jbeta primers and 60 Vbeta primers were used for the PCR. Some clones are missing from TCRdb's copy, which holds only in-frame ones; the method was immunoSEQ multiplex PCR. Of some 160,000 clones in the sample, around three quarters were seen once. The sequencing input was PBMCs. Receptor source: a middle-aged woman in good health and CMV-seronegative.

Worth noting for this clone: A junction end diverges from the germline sequence, so it may reflect a read error. The chain employs TRBV7-7 and TRBJ2-1, with 8 positions matching TRBD1. Germline loops: CDR1 SSHAT, CDR2 FNYEAQ (reference sequence). This CDR3 comprises 14 residues. CDR3 sequence: CASSVGQGGNEQFF. The CDR3 DNA follows: TGTGCTAGCAGCGTCGGACAGGGCGGCAATGAGCAGTTCTTC.

The chain employs TRBV30 and TRBJ2-2; no clear D gene. Germline V CDR1 and CDR2: GTSNPN, SVGIG (reference sequence). Trimming pared 2 bases from V and 0 bases from J, leaving 4 bases between. CDR3 size: 13 residues. In DNA form, the CDR3 reads TGTGCCTGGAGTTCAGCGAACACCGGGGAGCTGTTTTTT. Its translation: CAWSSANTGELFF.

The rearrangement uses TRBV28 and TRBJ1-6; no firm D call. The CDR3 extends over 13 amino acids. V lost 6 bases, J lost 10 bases, and 13 bases lay in between. Per germline, CDR1 MDHEN and CDR2 SYDVKM. The CDR3 DNA reads as TGTGCCAGCAGCTCATCGGCGGGGTCACCCCTCCACTTT. Translated, it gives CASSSSAGSPLHF.

This clone was recorded only once. The chain recombines TRBV19 with TRBJ2-7, with 7 bases identical to TRBD1. Germline CDR1 and CDR2: LNHDA and SQIVND (reference sequence). The CDR3 sequence is 12 residues long. The V and J ends lost 7 bases and 2 bases, in that order; junction bases with no gene match: 2. The CDR3, as DNA: TGTGCCAGTACAGGGGGAACCTACGAGCAGTACTTC. This codes for CASTGGTYEQYF.

V and J are TRBV11-2 and TRBJ2-7; 7 bases line up with TRBD1. V shed 5 bases, J shed 2 bases, and the junction held 9 bases outside the gene matches. Germline CDR1 SGHAT, CDR2 FQNNGV. This CDR3 region has 15 residues. Here the CDR3 DNA reads TGTGCCAGCAGCAAATCGGGACAGCTTACCTACGAGCAGTACTTC. Protein product: CASSKSGQLTYEQYF. The full variable domain, with the rest looked up from reference TRBV11-2 and TRBJ2-7, is EAGVAQSPRYKIIEKRQSVAFWCNPISGHATLYWYQQILGQGPKLLIQFQNNGVVDDSQLPKDRFSAERLKGVDSTLKIQPAKLEDSAVYLCASSKSGQLTYEQYFGPGTRLTVT.

J is TRBJ2-5 and V is TRBV10-3; no clear D gene. Germline V gene lookup returns CDR1 ENHRY and CDR2 SYGVKD. V was cut by 7 bases and J by 0 bases, with 15 bases left in between. The CDR3 is 15 residues long. The CDR3 DNA reads TGTGCCATCAAGAGAGGAGAGTCGTACCAAGAGACCCAGTACTTC. Protein sequence: CAIKRGESYQETQYF.

In its sample, this clone was seen a few times. The chain joins TRBV2 to TRBJ2-7; D may be TRBD2 (5 bases). There are 12 residues in the CDR3. V gave up 7 bases and J gave up 5 bases, with 12 bases separating them. The V gene's germline CDR1 is SNHLY and CDR2 FYNNEI. CDR3 nucleotide sequence: TGTGCCAGCACTCCTCTCGGGGACGAGCAGTACTTC. Its protein is CASTPLGDEQYF.

The rearrangement joins TRBV21-1 to TRBJ1-4; the table's D gene call, TRBD1, was not cross checked with the DNA. TRBV21-1 is a documented pseudogene. The CDR3 spans 13 residues. CDR3: CASQGEGNEKLFF. CDR3 bases: TGTGCCTCCCAGGGGGAAGGGAATGAAAAACTGTTTTTT.

The chain links TRBV5-1 to TRBJ2-3, with 14 nucleotides matching TRBD2. The CDR3 extends over 18 amino acids. Unmatched junction bases numbered 9, after V lost 3 bases and J lost 3 bases. The germline V gene has CDR1 SGHRS and CDR2 YFSETQ. DNA of the CDR3: TGCGCCAGCAGCTCCGGACTAGCGGGGGGACCCACTACAGATACGCAGTATTTT. Its translation is CASSSGLAGGPTTDTQYF.

This sequence joins TRBV7-9 and TRBJ2-7; 9 nucleotides match TRBD1. CDR1 is SEHNR, CDR2 FQNEAQ, per germline (reference sequence). J lost 1 base, V lost 4 bases, and 5 bases had no gene match. This CDR3 region has 15 residues. The CDR3 region is CASSSTGTGSYEQYF. The CDR3 bases are TGTGCCAGCAGCTCGACCGGGACAGGGTCCTACGAGCAGTACTTC.

The chain uses TRBV6-1 and TRBJ2-3; D is possibly TRBD2 (5 bases). The CDR3 contains 12 residues. Germline CDR1 MNHNS, CDR2 SASEGT. The V gene lost 5 bases and the J gene lost 6 bases, with 9 bases spanning the gap. This CDR3 is CASSLTGDTQYF. The CDR3, as DNA: TGTGCCAGCAGTCTGACGGGGGATACGCAGTATTTT.

This chain links TRBV5-4 with TRBJ1-2, with D perhaps TRBD1 (5 bases). Germline CDR1 reads SGHNT; CDR2 reads YYREEE (reference sequence). The ends were cut back, 2 bases at V and 3 bases at J, with 8 bases in the middle. This CDR3 contains 13 residues. As DNA, the CDR3 is TGTGCCAGCAGCTTCCCGACAGACTATGGCTACACCTTC. Translating it yields CASSFPTDYGYTF.

The CDR3 protein is CASSEQGPTGELFF. CDR3 DNA sequence: TGTGCCAGCAGTGAACAGGGCCCCACCGGGGAGCTGTTTTTT. The rearrangement uses TRBV6-1 and TRBJ2-2; possible D gene TRBD1, 5 bases. Germline lookup yields CDR1 MNHNS and CDR2 SASEGT. Trimming took 2 bases from V and 4 from J, leaving 8 bases between them. The CDR3 is made up of 14 amino acids.

The chain uses TRBV13 and TRBJ2-7, with D possibly being TRBD2 (6 bases). Germline V lookup: CDR1 PRHDT, CDR2 FYEKMQ (reference sequence). V was trimmed by 4 bases and J by 7 bases, leaving 17 bases between them. The CDR3 covers 14 residues. CDR3 protein: CASSSPSGSGEQYF. The CDR3 bases are TGTGCCAGCAGCTCTCCAAGTGGGAGCGGGGAGCAGTACTTC. The complete variable domain, with remaining parts taken from reference TRBV13 and TRBJ2-7, reads AAGVIQSPRHLIKEKRETATLKCYPIPRHDTVYWYQQGPGQDPQFLISFYEKMQSDKGSIPDRFSAQQFSDYHSELNMSSLELGDSALYFCASSSPSGSGEQYFGPGTRLTVT.

The chain employs TRBV27 and TRBJ2-3, with 11 bases fitting TRBD1. Germline assignment: CDR1 MNHEY and CDR2 SMNVEV (reference sequence). V shed 7 bases, J shed 3 bases, and the junction held 3 bases outside the gene matches. The CDR3 has 14 residues. In DNA, the CDR3 is TGTGCCAGCAAGGACAGGGGGCTGACAGATACGCAGTATTTT. Encoded protein: CASKDRGLTDTQYF.

The rearrangement links TRBV30 to TRBJ2-7; D perhaps matches TRBD2 (7 bases). Trimming stripped 0 bases from V and 3 bases from J, with 9 bases between. Germline V gene sequence: CDR1 GTSNPN, CDR2 SVGIG (reference sequence). CDR3 size: 13 residues. CDR3 in DNA: TGTGCCTGGAGTGTGGGGGGGCTCTACGAGCAGTACTTC. This translates into CAWSVGGLYEQYF.

In its sample, this clone was seen a few times. The chain is built from TRBV7-9 and TRBJ2-3; D gene uncertain. Trimming took off 5 bases at V and 4 bases at J, with 10 bases between the two ends. The germline gives CDR1 SEHNR, CDR2 FQNEAQ (reference sequence). This CDR3 spans 13 amino acids. CDR3 region: CASSRLRADTQYF. Written as DNA, the CDR3 is TGTGCCAGCAGCCGCTTGAGAGCAGATACGCAGTATTTT. Full variable domain (missing parts from reference TRBV7-9 and TRBJ2-3): DTGVSQNPRHKITKRGQNVTFRCDPISEHNRLYWYRQTLGQGPEFLTYFQNEAQLEKSRLLSDRFSAERPKGSFSTLEIQRTEQGDSAMYLCASSRLRADTQYFGPGTRLTVL.

The chain has TRBV10-3 and TRBJ1-4; possibly TRBD1 for D (5 bases). The CDR3 totals 11 residues. Germline CDR1 and CDR2: ENHRY and SYGVKD. Trimming removed 10 bases at V and 5 bases at J, with 8 bases between. CDR3 sequence: CATAGNEKLFF. CDR3 DNA sequence: TGTGCCACCGCAGGGAATGAAAAACTGTTTTTT.

Only a few counts were recorded for this clone. This chain joins TRBV7-9 and TRBJ2-7; D uncertain. The CDR3 has 11 residues. Trimming took 5 bases from V and 3 from J, leaving 5 bases between them. Germline V lookup: CDR1 SEHNR, CDR2 FQNEAQ (reference sequence). CDR3: CASSASYEQYF. Written as DNA, the CDR3 is TGTGCCAGCAGCGCCAGCTACGAGCAGTACTTC. The variable domain in full, completed from reference TRBV7-9 and TRBJ2-7, reads DTGVSQNPRHKITKRGQNVTFRCDPISEHNRLYWYRQTLGQGPEFLTYFQNEAQLEKSRLLSDRFSAERPKGSFSTLEIQRTEQGDSAMYLCASSASYEQYFGPGTRLTVT.

The gene calls are TRBV15 and TRBJ2-5, with 7 bases matching TRBD1. The V gene's germline CDR1 is LNHNV and CDR2 YYDKDF (reference sequence). The CDR3 has 12 residues. The ends lost 8 bases at V and 5 bases at J; junction bases unmatched: 5. The CDR3 region is CATRRDSETQYF. The CDR3 DNA follows: TGTGCCACCCGCCGGGACAGTGAGACCCAGTACTTC.

This clone appeared many times. The chain uses TRBV27 and TRBJ2-1, with 10 bases matching TRBD1. In germline, CDR1 is MNHEY, CDR2 SMNVEV (reference sequence). This CDR3 has 14 amino acids. V was clipped by 3 bases and J by 9 bases; unmatched bases: 5. The DNA of the CDR3 is TGTGCCAGCAGTTTTGGACAGGGGGGTACTGAGCAGTTCTTC. Protein product: CASSFGQGGTEQFF.

The chain links TRBV9 to TRBJ2-1; 10 nucleotides match TRBD1. Germline loops: CDR1 SGDLS, CDR2 YYNGEE. The CDR3 consists of 14 residues. The junction had 6 bases not matched to a gene; V was cut back by 3 bases and J by 9 bases. CDR3 loop: CASSAGTGVGEQFF. In DNA, the CDR3 is TGTGCCAGCAGCGCCGGGACAGGGGTCGGTGAGCAGTTCTTC.

The rearrangement uses TRBV20-1 and TRBJ1-2, with D perhaps matching TRBD1 (5 bases). Germline values: CDR1 DFQATT, CDR2 SNEGSKA (reference sequence). This CDR3 spans 11 amino acids. The CDR3 sequence: CTSRAGYGYTF. The DNA for the CDR3 is TGCACCTCCAGGGCTGGCTATGGCTACACCTTC.

V usage is TRBV11-2 and J usage is TRBJ2-1; a possible D gene is TRBD2 (5 bases). Trimming took off 5 bases at V and 8 bases at J, with 10 bases between the two ends. The CDR3 length is 12 residues. Germline V CDR1 and CDR2: SGHAT, FQNNGV. Here the CDR3 DNA reads TGTGCCAGCAGCCCCCGCGGGTATGAGCAGTTCTTC. Translation gives CASSPRGYEQFF.